The 2 T cell receptor beta chains presented below share a single source sample, sequenced in a study of breast tumors, draining lymph nodes, adjacent tissues. TCRdb ran MiXCR on the multiplex PCR reads and lists one entry per CDR3 protein. The table includes approximately 250,000 distinct CDR3 sequences, roughly a third detected once. Samples came from axillary lymph nodes draining the breast cancer. Material for sequencing was axillary lymph node tissue. The receptors originated from a female donor with breast cancer. Some clones in this sample may be carry-over from other donors' samples.

The chain couples TRBV7-9 to TRBJ2-5, with 9 bases aligning to TRBD2. Per the germline V gene, CDR1 is SEHNR and CDR2 is FQNEAQ (reference sequence). The CDR3 is 14 residues long. The ends lost 0 bases at V and 9 bases at J; junction bases unmatched: 5. The CDR3 DNA reads TGTGCCAGCAGCTTAGCGTCGCGCGGGGGGGCCCAGTACTTC. It translates to CASSLASRGGAQYF. The full variable domain, completed using reference TRBV7-9 and TRBJ2-5, is DTGVSQNPRHKITKRGQNVTFRCDPISEHNRLYWYRQTLGQGPEFLTYFQNEAQLEKSRLLSDRFSAERPKGSFSTLEIQRTEQGDSAMYLCASSLASRGGAQYFGPGTRLLVL.

V usage is TRBV7-9 and J usage is TRBJ1-5; maybe TRBD1 (6 bases). Trimming cost V 5 bases and J 5 bases, with 22 bases left between them. Germline V gene sequence: CDR1 SEHNR, CDR2 FQNEAQ (reference sequence). The CDR3 is made up of 17 amino acids. CDR3 loop: CASSRDGGLREDQPQHF. CDR3 nucleotide sequence: TGTGCCAGCAGCCGTGATGGGGGGCTAAGGGAGGATCAGCCCCAGCATTTT.